Presented here are 13 T cell receptor beta chains from one specimen sequenced in a study of technical replicates of blood from four donors. Here immunoSEQ multiplex PCR was the method, and the copy in TCRdb shows in-frame clones only, minus some. The repertoire holds about 79,000 clones, with roughly 94% as singletons. The sample comprised T cells isolated from PBMCs. Receptors were obtained from a human donor in good health.

This clone was seen only once. The chain recombines TRBV5-1 with TRBJ2-3; a weak D match, TRBD1 (5 bases). In germline, CDR1 is SGHRS, CDR2 YFSETQ. This CDR3 is 14 amino acids long. Trimming cost V 0 bases and J 2 bases, with 7 bases left between them. The CDR3 nucleotides read TGCGCCAGCAGCTTGGGACAGTACACAGATACGCAGTATTTT. It codes for CASSLGQYTDTQYF.

J is TRBJ2-1 and V is TRBV5-6; D is ambiguous. This CDR3 spans 15 amino acids. V gave up 4 bases and J gave up 0 bases, with 11 bases separating them. Looked up from germline, CDR1 is SGHDT and CDR2 is YYEEEE. CDR3 bases: TGTGCCAGCAGCCCATTGTTGAGCTCCTACAATGAGCAGTTCTTC. Translating gives CASSPLLSSYNEQFF.

The gene calls are TRBV9 and TRBJ2-2, with D perhaps matching TRBD1 (5 bases). The germline V gene has CDR1 SGDLS and CDR2 YYNGEE. This CDR3 is built from 13 residues. V lost 3 bases and J 4 bases, leaving 7 bases between the germline ends. The CDR3, as DNA: TGTGCCAGCAGCGCTAGGGGCACCGGGGAGCTGTTTTTT. Translated, it gives CASSARGTGELFF.

The chain recombines TRBV6-5 with TRBJ2-7; 8 nucleotides line up with TRBD2. J gave up 7 bases and V 8 bases, and 10 bases lay outside the gene matches. Per germline, CDR1 MNHEY and CDR2 SVGAGI. There are 13 residues in the CDR3. In nucleotides, the CDR3 is TGTGCCAGCCGCAGGGTCCTAGCGGGTGAGCAGTACTTC. Translation gives CASRRVLAGEQYF.

This clone has just one count. The junction and the germline gene differ at one end; a read error may be behind it. The chain joins TRBV6-1 to TRBJ2-4; no firm D call. Germline V lookup: CDR1 MNHNS, CDR2 SASEGT. This CDR3 region has 12 residues. This CDR3 is CASSDHQNIQYF. CDR3 sequence (DNA): TGTGCCAGCAGTGATCATCAAAACATTCAATACTTC.

The rearrangement joins TRBV5-1 to TRBJ1-1; D is undetermined. The germline V gene encodes CDR1 SGHRS and CDR2 YFSETQ. V lost 2 bases and J lost 1, with 9 bases in between. The CDR3 covers 14 residues. The CDR3 loop is CASSFDFSNTEAFF. The CDR3 DNA is TGCGCCAGCAGCTTCGACTTTTCGAACACTGAAGCTTTCTTT.

The CDR3 DNA reads TGTGCCAGCAGCTTATTCGGGACTAGCGGGTACACAGATACGCAGTATTTT. Its protein product is CASSLFGTSGYTDTQYF. This chain uses TRBV7-3 with TRBJ2-3; 12 bases agree with TRBD2. From germline, CDR1 is SGHTA and CDR2 FQGTGA. J was trimmed by 2 bases and V by 2 bases; bases with no gene match: 5. The CDR3 runs to 17 residues.

The chain has TRBV7-2 and TRBJ2-3; TRBD2 aligns across 7 bases. The CDR3 totals 14 residues. Germline-derived CDR1 and CDR2 are SGHTA and FQGNSA. V was pared by 3 bases and J by 4 bases, with 4 bases of the junction left unmatched. CDR3 in amino acids: CASSFGTTSDTQYF. CDR3 in DNA: TGTGCCAGCAGCTTCGGGACTACGTCAGATACGCAGTATTTT.

As concerns this clone: Mismatch with germline at one junction end may stem from a read error. The V gene is TRBV14, the J gene TRBJ1-1, with D tentatively TRBD1 (5 bases). This CDR3 spans 12 amino acids. Per the germline V gene, CDR1 is SGHDN and CDR2 is FVKESK. In nucleotides, the CDR3 is TGTGCCAGCAGCCAAGGGGAGGGGAGACCGATCTTT. Protein: CASSQGEGRPIF.

The gene calls are TRBV10-1 and TRBJ1-2, with D unclear. The CDR3 is 13 residues long. Germline lookup yields CDR1 WNHNN and CDR2 SYGVQD (reference sequence). V was clipped by 3 bases and J by 8 bases, with 13 bases between them. DNA for the CDR3: TGCGCCAGCAGTGATAACCCACGGAGGGGCTACACCTTC. Its protein is CASSDNPRRGYTF.

The CDR3 is CASSISPRDSYEQYF. CDR3 DNA sequence: TGTGCCAGCAGCATATCTCCCCGGGACAGCTACGAGCAGTACTTC. This chain connects TRBV9 to TRBJ2-7; 7 nucleotides agree with TRBD1. Germline loops: CDR1 SGDLS, CDR2 YYNGEE. V shed 4 bases and J 3 bases; nucleotides not matched to a gene: 10. CDR3 size: 15 residues.

This clone was observed once. The chain combines TRBV28 with TRBJ1-1, with D possibly matching TRBD1 (5 bases). The CDR3 is 14 residues long. V was pared by 3 bases and J by 7 bases, with 15 bases between. Per germline, CDR1 MDHEN and CDR2 SYDVKM. For the CDR3, the DNA is TGTGCCAGCAGTTTCACGGGGCGGGAAGATGAAGCTTTCTTT. Translation gives CASSFTGREDEAFF.

The chain joins TRBV9 to TRBJ1-1; a weak D match, TRBD1 (5 bases). The germline V gene encodes CDR1 SGDLS and CDR2 YYNGEE. V was clipped by 0 bases and J by 5 bases, with 14 bases between them. The CDR3 runs to 15 residues. CDR3 amino acids: CASSVDGGRATEAFF. The CDR3 bases are TGTGCCAGCAGCGTAGACGGCGGCAGGGCTACTGAAGCTTTCTTT. The complete variable domain, with remaining parts taken from reference TRBV9 and TRBJ1-1, reads DSGVTQTPKHLITATGQRVTLRCSPRSGDLSVYWYQQSLDQGLQFLIQYYNGEERAKGNILERFSAQQFPDLHSELNLSSLELGDSALYFCASSVDGGRATEAFFGQGTRLTVV.